This T cell receptor beta chain is drawn from a study of immune evolution from preneoplasia to lung adenocarcinoma. V lost 5 bases and J 4 bases, leaving 13 bases between the germline ends. The CDR3 spans 14 residues. Germline V gene lookup returns CDR1 MNHNS and CDR2 SASEGT. Between the mid-2010s and the late 2010s, patients underwent resection in Japan or China. TCRdb keeps only in-frame clones here, not all; method: immunoSEQ multiplex PCR. This table holds around 8,000 clones, approximately 80% found once. The sequencing sample was made of FFPE minimally invasive lung adenocarcinoma tissue. The sequence derives from a donor aged 70 or over with lung adenocarcinoma. The V call is TRBV6-1, the J call TRBJ2-3; D possibly corresponds to TRBD1 (6 bases). The DNA for the CDR3 is TGTGCCAGCAGTCCAGGGGATTTTGCAGATACGCAGTATTTT. Residues: CASSPGDFADTQYF.